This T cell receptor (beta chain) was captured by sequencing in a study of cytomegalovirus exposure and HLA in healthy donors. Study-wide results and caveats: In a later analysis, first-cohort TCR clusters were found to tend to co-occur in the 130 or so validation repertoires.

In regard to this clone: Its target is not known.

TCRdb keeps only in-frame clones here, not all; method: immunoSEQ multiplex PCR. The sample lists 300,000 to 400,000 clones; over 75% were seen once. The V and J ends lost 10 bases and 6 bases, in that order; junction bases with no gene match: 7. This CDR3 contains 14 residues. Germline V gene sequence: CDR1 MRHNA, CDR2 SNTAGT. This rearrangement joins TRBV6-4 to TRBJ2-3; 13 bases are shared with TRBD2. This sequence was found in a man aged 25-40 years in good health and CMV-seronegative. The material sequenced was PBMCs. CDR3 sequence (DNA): TGTGCCACCTCAGGGGGACTAGCGGGGGATACGCAGTATTTT. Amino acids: CATSGGLAGDTQYF.